This T cell receptor (beta chain) emerged from a study of blood T cell repertoires in COVID-19. Turning to the study itself: Material from acute and convalescent COVID-19 was sourced from the United States, Italy and Spain.

Authors' data handling: Scientists estimated how many nucleated cells there were by amplifying reference gene primers. The method was immunoSEQ multiplex PCR; TCRdb's version includes in-frame clones alone and lacks a portion of them. The V and J calls and the clone size are those of that table, but D and trimming were determined from the DNA. The table records 150,000 or so clones, around 89% of them present only once. Participant reports of clinical history set cohort assignment. Germline values: CDR1 LNHNV, CDR2 YYDKDF (reference sequence). The V gene lost 0 bases and the J gene lost 6 bases, with 15 bases spanning the gap. This CDR3 has 16 residues.

The chain is built from TRBV15 and TRBJ2-1, with D maybe TRBD1 (7 bases). This clonotype was sampled from a woman aged 25 to 39 with acute COVID-19. Sequencing was performed on PBMCs or T cells enriched from blood (not recorded which). The CDR3 DNA reads as TGTGCCACCAGCAGAGATCTAGCGCAGGGGGGCAATGAGCAGTTCTTC. It is translated as CATSRDLAQGGNEQFF. Full variable domain (outside the CDR3, taken from reference TRBV15 and TRBJ2-1): DAMVIQNPRYQVTQFGKPVTLSCSQTLNHNVMYWYQQKSSQAPKLLFHYYDKDFNNEADTPDNFQSRRPNTSFCFLDIRSPGLGDTAMYLCATSRDLAQGGNEQFFGPGTRLTVL.